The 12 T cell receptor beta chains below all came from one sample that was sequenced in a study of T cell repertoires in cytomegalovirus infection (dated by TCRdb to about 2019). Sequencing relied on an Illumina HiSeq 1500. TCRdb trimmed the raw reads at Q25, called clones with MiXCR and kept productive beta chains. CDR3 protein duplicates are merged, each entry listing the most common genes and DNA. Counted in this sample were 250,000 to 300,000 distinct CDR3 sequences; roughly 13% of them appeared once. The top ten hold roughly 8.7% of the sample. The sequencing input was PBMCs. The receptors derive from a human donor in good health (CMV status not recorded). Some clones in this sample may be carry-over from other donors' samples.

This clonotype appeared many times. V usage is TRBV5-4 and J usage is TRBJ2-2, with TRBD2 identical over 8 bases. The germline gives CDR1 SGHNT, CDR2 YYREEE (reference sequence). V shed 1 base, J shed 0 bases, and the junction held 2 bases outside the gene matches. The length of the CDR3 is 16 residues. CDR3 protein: CASSLKRGSNTGELFF. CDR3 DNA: TGTGCCAGCAGCTTGAAGCGGGGGTCGAACACCGGGGAGCTGTTTTTT.

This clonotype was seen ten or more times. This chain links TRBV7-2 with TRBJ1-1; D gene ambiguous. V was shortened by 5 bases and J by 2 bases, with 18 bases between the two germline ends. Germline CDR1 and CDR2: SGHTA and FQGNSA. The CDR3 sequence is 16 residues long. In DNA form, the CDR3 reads TGTGCCAGCAGCCCAGGAGGGCCTCTCTTTAACACTGAAGCTTTCTTT. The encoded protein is CASSPGGPLFNTEAFF.

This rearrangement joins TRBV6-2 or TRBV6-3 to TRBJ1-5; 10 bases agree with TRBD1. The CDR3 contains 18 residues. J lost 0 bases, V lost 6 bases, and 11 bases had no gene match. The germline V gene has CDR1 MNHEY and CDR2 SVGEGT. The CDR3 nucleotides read TGTGCCAGCAGCGATAGGACAGGGGGTTCTTCTAGCAATCAGCCCCAGCATTTT. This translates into CASSDRTGGSSSNQPQHF.

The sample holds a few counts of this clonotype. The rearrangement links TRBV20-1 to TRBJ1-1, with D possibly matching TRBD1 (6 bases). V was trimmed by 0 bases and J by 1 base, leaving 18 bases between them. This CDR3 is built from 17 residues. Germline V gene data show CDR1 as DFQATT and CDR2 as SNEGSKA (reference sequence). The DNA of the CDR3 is TGCAGTGCTAGAGATAGGAGGAGTGGAGGGGGGAACACTGAAGCTTTCTTT. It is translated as CSARDRRSGGGNTEAFF.

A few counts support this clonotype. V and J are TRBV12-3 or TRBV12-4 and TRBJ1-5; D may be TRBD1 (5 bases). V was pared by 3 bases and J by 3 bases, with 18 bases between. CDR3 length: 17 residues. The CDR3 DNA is TGTGCCAGCAGTTTTTTTTTCGCGGGGGGTACCAATCAGCCCCAGCATTTT. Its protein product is CASSFFFAGGTNQPQHF.

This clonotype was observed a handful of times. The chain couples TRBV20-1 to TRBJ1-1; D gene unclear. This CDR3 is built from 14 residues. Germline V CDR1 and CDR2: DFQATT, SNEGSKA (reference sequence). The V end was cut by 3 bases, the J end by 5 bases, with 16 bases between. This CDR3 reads CSARMISRGTEAFF. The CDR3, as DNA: TGCAGTGCTAGGATGATTTCTAGAGGTACTGAAGCTTTCTTT.

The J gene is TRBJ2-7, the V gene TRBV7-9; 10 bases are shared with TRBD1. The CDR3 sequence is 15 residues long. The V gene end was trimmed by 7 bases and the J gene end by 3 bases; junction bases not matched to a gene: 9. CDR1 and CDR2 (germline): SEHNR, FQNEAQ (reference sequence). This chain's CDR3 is CASNNRDRGYYEQYF. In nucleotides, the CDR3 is TGTGCCAGCAATAACCGGGACAGGGGATACTACGAGCAGTACTTC.

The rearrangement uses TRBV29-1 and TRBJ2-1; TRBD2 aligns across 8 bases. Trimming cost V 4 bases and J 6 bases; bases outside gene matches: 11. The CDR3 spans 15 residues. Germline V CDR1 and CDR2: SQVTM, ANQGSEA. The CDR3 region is CSVGNGGGGVNEQFF. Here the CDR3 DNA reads TGCAGCGTTGGAAACGGGGGGGGCGGAGTCAATGAGCAGTTCTTC.

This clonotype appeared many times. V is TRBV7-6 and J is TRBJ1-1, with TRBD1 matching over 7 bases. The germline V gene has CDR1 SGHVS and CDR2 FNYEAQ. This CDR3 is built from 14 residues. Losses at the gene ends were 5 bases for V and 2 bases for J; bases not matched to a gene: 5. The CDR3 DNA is TGTGCCAGCAGCCCACGACAGGGAAACACTGAAGCTTTCTTT. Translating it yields CASSPRQGNTEAFF.

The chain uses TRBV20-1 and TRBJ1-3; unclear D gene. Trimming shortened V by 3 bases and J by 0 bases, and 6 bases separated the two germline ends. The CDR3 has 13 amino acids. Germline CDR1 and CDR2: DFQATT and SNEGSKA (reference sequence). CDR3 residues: CSASHLSGNTIYF. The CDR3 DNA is TGCAGTGCTAGTCACCTCTCTGGAAACACCATATATTTT.

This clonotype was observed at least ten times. CDR3 DNA: TGTGCCAGCAGCAAAGATGGCGGGGTACGGGGCGGTACGCAGTATTTT. Translating gives CASSKDGGVRGGTQYF. This rearrangement joins TRBV7-2 to TRBJ2-3; perhaps TRBD2 as D (6 bases). The CDR3 is 16 residues long. Germline V CDR1 and CDR2: SGHTA, FQGNSA. The V end was cut by 5 bases, the J end by 8 bases, with 23 bases between.

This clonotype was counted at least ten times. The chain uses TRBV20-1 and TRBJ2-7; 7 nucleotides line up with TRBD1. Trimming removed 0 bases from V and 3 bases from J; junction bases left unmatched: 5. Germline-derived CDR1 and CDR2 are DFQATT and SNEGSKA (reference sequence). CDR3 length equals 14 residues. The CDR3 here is CSARDGQVYYEQYF. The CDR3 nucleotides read TGCAGTGCTAGAGACGGACAGGTTTACTACGAGCAGTACTTC.